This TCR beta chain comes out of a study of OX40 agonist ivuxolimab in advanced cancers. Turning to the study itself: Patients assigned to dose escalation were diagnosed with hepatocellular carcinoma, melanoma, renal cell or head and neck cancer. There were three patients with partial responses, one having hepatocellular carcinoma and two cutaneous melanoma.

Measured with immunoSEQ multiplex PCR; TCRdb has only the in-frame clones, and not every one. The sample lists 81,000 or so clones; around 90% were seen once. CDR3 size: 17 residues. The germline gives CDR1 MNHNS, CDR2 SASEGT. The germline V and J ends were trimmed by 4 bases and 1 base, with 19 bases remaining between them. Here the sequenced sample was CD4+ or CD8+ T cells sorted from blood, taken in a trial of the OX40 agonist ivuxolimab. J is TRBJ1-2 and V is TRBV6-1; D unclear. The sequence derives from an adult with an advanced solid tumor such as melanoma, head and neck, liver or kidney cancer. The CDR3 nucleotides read TGTGCCAGCAGTGGTCGGTCGGAGCGAAACCTTAACTATGGCTACACCTTC. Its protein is CASSGRSERNLNYGYTF.